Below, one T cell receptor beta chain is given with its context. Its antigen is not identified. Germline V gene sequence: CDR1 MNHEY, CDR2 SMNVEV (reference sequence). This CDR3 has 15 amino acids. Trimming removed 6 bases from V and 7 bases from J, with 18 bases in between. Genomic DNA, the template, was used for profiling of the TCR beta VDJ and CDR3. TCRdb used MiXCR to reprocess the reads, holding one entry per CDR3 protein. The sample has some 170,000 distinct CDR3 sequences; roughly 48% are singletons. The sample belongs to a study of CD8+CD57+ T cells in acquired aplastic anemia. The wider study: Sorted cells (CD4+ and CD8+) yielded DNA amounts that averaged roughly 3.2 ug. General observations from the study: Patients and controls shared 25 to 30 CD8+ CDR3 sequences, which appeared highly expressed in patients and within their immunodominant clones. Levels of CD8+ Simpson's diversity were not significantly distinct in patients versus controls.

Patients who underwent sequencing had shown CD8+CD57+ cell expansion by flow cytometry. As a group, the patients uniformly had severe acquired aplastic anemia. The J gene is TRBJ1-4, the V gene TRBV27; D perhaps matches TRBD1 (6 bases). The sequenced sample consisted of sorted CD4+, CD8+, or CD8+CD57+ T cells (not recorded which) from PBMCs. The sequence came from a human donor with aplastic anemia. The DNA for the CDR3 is TGTGCCAGCAGATCCACAGGGAGGGCTTCTGAAAAACTGTTTTTT. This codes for CASRSTGRASEKLFF.